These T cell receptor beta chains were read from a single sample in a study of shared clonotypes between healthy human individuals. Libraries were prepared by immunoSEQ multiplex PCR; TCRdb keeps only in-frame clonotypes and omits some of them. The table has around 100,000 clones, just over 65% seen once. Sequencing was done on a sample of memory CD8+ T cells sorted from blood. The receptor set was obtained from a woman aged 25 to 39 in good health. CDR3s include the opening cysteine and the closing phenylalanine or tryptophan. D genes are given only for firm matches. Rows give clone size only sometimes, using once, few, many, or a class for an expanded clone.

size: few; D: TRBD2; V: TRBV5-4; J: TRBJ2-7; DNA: TGTGCCAGCAGCTCTGGGACTAAATGGGGATACGAGCAGTACTTC; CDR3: CASSSGTKWGYEQYF
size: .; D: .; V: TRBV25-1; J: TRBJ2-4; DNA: TGTGCCAGCAGTGGGTCGGCAGCCATAGCCAAAAACATTCAGTACTTC; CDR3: CASSGSAAIAKNIQYF
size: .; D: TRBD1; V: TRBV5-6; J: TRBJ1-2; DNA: TGTGCCAGCAGCTTGGGAACAGGGGAAGGAGGCTACACCTTC; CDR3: CASSLGTGEGGYTF
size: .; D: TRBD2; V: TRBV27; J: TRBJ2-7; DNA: TGTGCCAGCAGCTATGGGCCTAGCGGGAGGGCCTTCGAGCAGTACTTC; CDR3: CASSYGPSGRAFEQYF
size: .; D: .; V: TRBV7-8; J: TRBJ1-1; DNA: TGTGCCAGCAGCTTAGAGGTGGACCTCACTGAAGCTTTCTTT; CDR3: CASSLEVDLTEAFF
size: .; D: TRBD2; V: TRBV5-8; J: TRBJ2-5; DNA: TGTGCCAGCAGCTGGGCTAGCGGGAGAGTCAAGACCCAGTACTTC; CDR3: CASSWASGRVKTQYF
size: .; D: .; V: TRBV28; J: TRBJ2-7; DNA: TGTGCCAGCAGGGCAACCGGGACACAGTACGAGCAGTACTTC; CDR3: CASRATGTQYEQYF
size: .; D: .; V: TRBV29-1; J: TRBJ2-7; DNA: TGCAGCGTTGGGGATCCCTACGAGCAGTACTTC; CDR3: CSVGDPYEQYF
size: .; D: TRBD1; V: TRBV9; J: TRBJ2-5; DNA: TGTGCCAGCAGCGTAGGGGCCGCGACAGGGGGCGAAGAGACCCAGTACTTC; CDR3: CASSVGAATGGEETQYF
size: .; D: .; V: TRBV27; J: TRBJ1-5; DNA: TGTGCCAGCAGTTTCGTGGGCGCAGGTCAGCCCCAGCATTTT; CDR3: CASSFVGAGQPQHF
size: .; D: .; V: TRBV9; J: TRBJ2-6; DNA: TGTGCCAGCGGACCCTTCGGGCCGACTGGGGCCAACGTCCTGACTTTC; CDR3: CASGPFGPTGANVLTF
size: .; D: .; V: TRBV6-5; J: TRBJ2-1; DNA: TGTGCCAGCAGTCCCGGACACCGAATGTACAATGAGCAGTTCTTC; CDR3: CASSPGHRMYNEQFF
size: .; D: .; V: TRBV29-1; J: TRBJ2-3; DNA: TGCAGCGCCCAGGGGGGGTTCACAGATACGCAGTATTTT; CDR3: CSAQGGFTDTQYF
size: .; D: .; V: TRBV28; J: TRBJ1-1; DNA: TGTGCCAGCAGTCCTGGGCACCCGGGGACTGAAGCTTTCTTT; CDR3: CASSPGHPGTEAFF
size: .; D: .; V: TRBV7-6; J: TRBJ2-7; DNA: TGTGCCAGCAGCTTAGGGAACAACTACGAGCAGTACTTC; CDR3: CASSLGNNYEQYF
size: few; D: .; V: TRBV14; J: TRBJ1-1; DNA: TGTGCCAGCAGCCAAGGACCGAGAATAGGGACTGAAGCTTTCTTT; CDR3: CASSQGPRIGTEAFF
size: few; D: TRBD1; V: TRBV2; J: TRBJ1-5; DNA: TGTGCCAGCACCCGGACAGGGGGCTATCAGCCCCAGCATTTT; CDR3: CASTRTGGYQPQHF
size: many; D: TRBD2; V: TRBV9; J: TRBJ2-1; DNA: TGTGCCAGCAGCGAGCGGGAGGGCCATAGGAATGAGCAGTTCTTC; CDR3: CASSEREGHRNEQFF
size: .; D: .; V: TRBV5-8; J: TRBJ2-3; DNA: TGTGCCAGCAGCGTAGGGGGACACGGCACAGATACGCAGTATTTT; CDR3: CASSVGGHGTDTQYF
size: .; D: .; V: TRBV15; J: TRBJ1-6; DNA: TGTGCCACCAGCAACTCCAGGGGTTCGAATTCACCCCTCCACTTT; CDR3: CATSNSRGSNSPLHF
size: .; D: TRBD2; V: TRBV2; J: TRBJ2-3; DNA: TGTGCCAGCAGTGAAACCCTAGCGGGATTTAGCGATACGCAGTATTTT; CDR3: CASSETLAGFSDTQYF
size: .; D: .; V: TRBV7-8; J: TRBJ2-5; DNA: TGTGCCAGCAGCTTAGCGGGAATCTCCGGTGAGACCCAGTACTTC; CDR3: CASSLAGISGETQYF
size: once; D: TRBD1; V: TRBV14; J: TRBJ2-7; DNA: TGTGCCAGCAGCCCAGACAGGGTCAACGAGCAGTACTTC; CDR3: CASSPDRVNEQYF
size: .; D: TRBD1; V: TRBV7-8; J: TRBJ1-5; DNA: TGTGCCAGCAGATTAGACAGGGCTAGCAATCAGCCCCAGCATTTT; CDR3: CASRLDRASNQPQHF
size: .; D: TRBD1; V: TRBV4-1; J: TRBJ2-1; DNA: TGCGCCAGCAGCCATACAGGGGATGAGCAGTTCTTC; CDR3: CASSHTGDEQFF
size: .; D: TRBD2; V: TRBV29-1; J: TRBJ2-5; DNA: TGCAGCGTTGGTCTTGGCGGGAGGCTCCAAGAGACCCAGTACTTC; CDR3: CSVGLGGRLQETQYF
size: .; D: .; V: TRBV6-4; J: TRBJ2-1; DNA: TGTGCCAGCAGTGATTCGGAGGGCGCAAATGAGCAGTTCTTC; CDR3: CASSDSEGANEQFF
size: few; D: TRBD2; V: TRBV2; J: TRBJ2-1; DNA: TGTGCCAGCAGATTAGCGGGAGCTAGCAATGAGCAGTTCTTC; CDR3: CASRLAGASNEQFF
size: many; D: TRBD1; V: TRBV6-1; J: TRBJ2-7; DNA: TGTGCCAGCAGTGAATCGGGGACAGGGGGGTACGAGCAGTACTTC; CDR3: CASSESGTGGYEQYF
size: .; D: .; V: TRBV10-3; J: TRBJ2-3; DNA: TGTGCCATCAGTGAGTCAGGGGTGGATACGCAGTATTTT; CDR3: CAISESGVDTQYF
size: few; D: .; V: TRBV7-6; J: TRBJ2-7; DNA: TGTGCCAGCAGCGCTAGCGCGTACGAGCAGTACTTC; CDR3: CASSASAYEQYF
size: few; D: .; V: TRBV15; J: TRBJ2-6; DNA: TGTGCCACCAGCAGAGGAACCATCTCTGGGGCCAACGTCCTGACTTTC; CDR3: CATSRGTISGANVLTF
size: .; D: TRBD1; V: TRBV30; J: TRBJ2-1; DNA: TGTGCCTGGAAATTGTTACAGGGGGCAAGCAATGAGCAGTTCTTC; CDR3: CAWKLLQGASNEQFF
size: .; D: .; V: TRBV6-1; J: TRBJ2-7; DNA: TGTGCCAGCATAAAGGGAACCTACGAGCAGTACTTC; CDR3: CASIKGTYEQYF
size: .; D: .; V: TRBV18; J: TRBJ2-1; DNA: TGTGCCAGCTCACCACTTAGAAACTACAATGAGCAGTTCTTC; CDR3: CASSPLRNYNEQFF
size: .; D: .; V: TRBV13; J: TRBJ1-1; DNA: TGTGCCAGCAGCTTACGAGGGGTGAACACTGAAGCTTTCTTT; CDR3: CASSLRGVNTEAFF
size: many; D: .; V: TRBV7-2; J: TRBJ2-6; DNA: TGTGCCAGCAGCCAAAACAGTCACGGGGAATCTGGGGCCAACGTCCTGACTTTC; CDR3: CASSQNSHGESGANVLTF
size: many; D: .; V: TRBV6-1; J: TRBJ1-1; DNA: TGTGCCAGCCAGGACGGGGAGAACACTGAAGCTTTCTTT; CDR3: CASQDGENTEAFF
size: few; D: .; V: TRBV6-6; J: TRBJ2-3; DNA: TGTGCCAGCAGTTCCCGACAGGCCACAGATACGCAGTATTTT; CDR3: CASSSRQATDTQYF
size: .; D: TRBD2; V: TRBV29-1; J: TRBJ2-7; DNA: TGCAGCGTAGAGACTAGCGGATATTACGAGCAGTACTTC; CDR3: CSVETSGYYEQYF
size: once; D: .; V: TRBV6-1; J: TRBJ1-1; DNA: TGTGCCAGCAGTCCCACCTTGAACACTGAAGCTTTCTTT; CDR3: CASSPTLNTEAFF
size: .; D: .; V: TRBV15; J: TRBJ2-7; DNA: TGTGCCACCAGCAGAGATGACCAGGCGAGCTCCTACGAGCAGTACTTC; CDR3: CATSRDDQASSYEQYF
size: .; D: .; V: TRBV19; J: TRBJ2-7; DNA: TGTGCCAGTAGTCCCGGACAGTACTACGAGCAGTACTTC; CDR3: CASSPGQYYEQYF
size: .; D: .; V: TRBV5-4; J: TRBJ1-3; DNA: TGTGCCAGCAGCTTGGATACAGGCTCTGGAAACACCATATATTTT; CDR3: CASSLDTGSGNTIYF
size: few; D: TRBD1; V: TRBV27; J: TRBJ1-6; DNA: TGTGCCAGCAGTTACAGGGGCAGCTCACCCCTCCACTTT; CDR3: CASSYRGSSPLHF
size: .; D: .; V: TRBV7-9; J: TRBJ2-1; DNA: TGTGCCAGCAGCTTAGTTTCCAGAAACAATGAGCAGTTCTTC; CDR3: CASSLVSRNNEQFF